This T cell receptor beta chain was sequenced for a study of T cells in localized non-small cell lung cancer. Notes on the study in general: Tumor showed lower T cell clonality than uninvolved adjacent lung, where it was highest. Greater T cell density in blood accompanied longer overall survival.

Generated by immunoSEQ multiplex PCR, the TCRdb table keeps only in-frame clones and is missing some. The sample lists roughly 39,000 clones; 75% to 95% were seen once. Comment on this clone: As yet, its antigen is unknown.

Per germline, CDR1 LNHDA and CDR2 SQIVND (reference sequence). This CDR3 region has 16 residues. The V and J ends lost 1 base and 5 bases respectively, with 12 bases between them. The V gene is TRBV19, the J gene TRBJ1-6, with D uncertain. The starting material was PBMCs, obtained before any cancer treatment. This sequence was found in a woman aged 40-70 years with stage II lung adenocarcinoma. The DNA of the CDR3 is TGTGCCAGTAGTATAGGGTCCCTGGTGAATAATTCACCCCTCCACTTT. It translates to CASSIGSLVNNSPLHF. The whole variable domain, remainder taken from reference TRBV19 and TRBJ1-6, is DGGITQSPKYLFRKEGQNVTLSCEQNLNHDAMYWYRQDPGQGLRLIYYSQIVNDFQKGDIAEGYSVSREKKESFPLTVTSAQKNPTAFYLCASSIGSLVNNSPLHFGNGTRLTVT.